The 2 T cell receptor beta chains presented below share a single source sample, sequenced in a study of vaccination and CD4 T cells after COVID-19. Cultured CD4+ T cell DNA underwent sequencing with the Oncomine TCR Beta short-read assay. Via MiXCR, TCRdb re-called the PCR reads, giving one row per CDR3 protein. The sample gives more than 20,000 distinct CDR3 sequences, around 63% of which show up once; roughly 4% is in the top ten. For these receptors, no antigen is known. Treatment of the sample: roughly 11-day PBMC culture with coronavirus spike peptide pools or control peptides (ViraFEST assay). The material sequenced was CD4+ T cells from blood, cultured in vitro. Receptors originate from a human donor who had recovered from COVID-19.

The CDR3: CSARAADGTAPFSNQPQHF. DNA of the CDR3: TGCAGTGCTAGAGCCGCCGACGGGACAGCACCGTTTAGCAATCAGCCCCAGCATTTT. The chain combines TRBV20-1 with TRBJ1-5; 7 bases are a match to TRBD1. V shed 1 base and J 0 bases; nucleotides not matched to a gene: 15. From germline, CDR1 is DFQATT and CDR2 SNEGSKA (reference sequence). The CDR3 consists of 19 residues.

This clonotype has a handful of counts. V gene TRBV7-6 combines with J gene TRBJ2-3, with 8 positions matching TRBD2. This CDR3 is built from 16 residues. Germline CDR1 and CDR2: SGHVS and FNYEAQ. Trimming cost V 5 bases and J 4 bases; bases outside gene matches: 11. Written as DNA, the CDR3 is TGTGCCAGCAGCCCCACAGATAGCGGGGATGCAGATACGCAGTATTTT. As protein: CASSPTDSGDADTQYF.